These 14 T cell receptor beta chains came from one sample sequenced in a study of CD8 T cells in ankylosing spondylitis. Their cognate antigens are unknown. Study-level results: One TCR beta motif, made up of roughly eight highly homologous variants, appeared characteristic of ankylosing spondylitis blood.

TCRdb itself ran the 5' RACE reads through MiXCR, one entry per CDR3 protein. The sample has over 700,000 distinct CDR3 sequences; around 20% are singletons. Sequences were obtained from blood, either unsorted or a sorted T cell fraction (not recorded which). Every receptor here comes from a male donor with ankylosing spondylitis.

This clonotype was seen a few times. The V and J genes are TRBV7-2 and TRBJ2-1; the D is unclear. The ends were cut back, 5 bases at V and 6 bases at J, with 11 bases in the middle. CDR3 length: 13 amino acids. CDR1 and CDR2 (germline): SGHTA, FQGNSA. CDR3 sequence (DNA): TGTGCCAGCAGCCCGACCCTGGCCAATGAGCAGTTCTTC. Translated: CASSPTLANEQFF.

The V call is TRBV20-1, the J call TRBJ2-7; D is possibly TRBD1 (6 bases). V gave up 6 bases and J gave up 4 bases, with 10 bases separating them. CDR3 size: 11 residues. In germline, CDR1 is DFQATT, CDR2 SNEGSKA (reference sequence). The CDR3 nucleotides read TGCAGTGCCCGACAGGAGTACGAGCAGTACTTC. This sequence encodes CSARQEYEQYF.

This clonotype has a handful of counts. The gene calls are TRBV20-1 and TRBJ2-7, with a weak D call TRBD2 (5 bases). Trimming pared 7 bases from V and 0 bases from J, leaving 13 bases between. Germline CDR1 reads DFQATT; CDR2 reads SNEGSKA (reference sequence). The CDR3 is made up of 13 amino acids. The CDR3 bases are TGCAGTGTTCTCCTCCGGGGCTCCTACGAGCAGTACTTC. Its protein is CSVLLRGSYEQYF.

The genes are TRBV11-1 and TRBJ2-3, with 14 bases lining up with TRBD2. The CDR3 covers 17 residues. CDR1 and CDR2 (germline): SGHAT, FQDESV (reference sequence). V gave up 4 bases and J gave up 2 bases; unmatched junction bases: 5. The CDR3 DNA is TGTGCCAGCAGCTCCTGGACTAGCGGGGGGCCCACAGATACGCAGTATTTT. It specifies CASSSWTSGGPTDTQYF.

Many counts were recorded for this clonotype. The J gene is TRBJ2-3, the V gene TRBV20-1; no clear D. Trimming took off 1 base at V and 3 bases at J, with 11 bases between the two ends. Looked up from germline, CDR1 is DFQATT and CDR2 is SNEGSKA (reference sequence). The CDR3 totals 14 residues. The CDR3 here is CSARAPEVTDTQYF. The CDR3 nucleotides are TGCAGTGCTAGAGCCCCCGAGGTAACAGATACGCAGTATTTT.

In this sample, this clonotype turned up a few times. The chain recombines TRBV12-3 or TRBV12-4 with TRBJ1-1; the D gene is possibly TRBD1 (5 bases). V was trimmed by 6 bases and J by 8 bases, leaving 10 bases between them. The CDR3 contains 11 residues. The CDR3 DNA sequence: TGTGCCAGCAGGGCAGGGCGCGAAGCTTTCTTT. Amino acid sequence: CASRAGREAFF.

This clonotype was seen a few times. The chain combines TRBV7-9 with TRBJ2-7; D not resolved. In germline, CDR1 is SEHNR, CDR2 FQNEAQ (reference sequence). V was shortened by 2 bases and J by 6 bases, with 14 bases between the two germline ends. The length of the CDR3 is 14 residues. CDR3 nucleotide sequence: TGTGCCAGCAGCTTACAGTTGTACGGCTCCGAGCAGTACTTC. Protein sequence: CASSLQLYGSEQYF.

The chain links TRBV4-1 to TRBJ2-7; TRBD2 is a possible D gene (6 bases). V was cut by 4 bases and J by 5 bases, with 18 bases left in between. This CDR3 is built from 15 residues. The germline V gene has CDR1 MGHRA and CDR2 YSYEKL. The CDR3 DNA reads as TGCGCCAGCAGCCCAGCAAGCGGAGGAGGGAACGAGCAGTACTTC. It is translated as CASSPASGGGNEQYF.

This clonotype was counted only a few times. The genes are TRBV9 and TRBJ1-6; perhaps TRBD1 as D (5 bases). CDR3 size: 18 residues. The V end lost 0 bases, the J end lost 2 bases, and 15 bases lay between the germline ends. Germline V gene data show CDR1 as SGDLS and CDR2 as YYNGEE. The CDR3 here is CASSVGIPSDTYNSPLHF. The CDR3 nucleotides read TGTGCCAGCAGCGTAGGGATACCTTCGGACACCTATAATTCACCCCTCCACTTT.

The rearrangement uses TRBV5-6 and TRBJ2-1, with a tentative D call TRBD2 (5 bases). In germline, CDR1 is SGHDT, CDR2 YYEEEE. V was pared by 3 bases and J by 2 bases, with 27 bases between. CDR3 length: 20 residues. CDR3 loop: CASSYGVRAVGNNPYNEQFF. In nucleotides, the CDR3 is TGTGCCAGCAGCTATGGTGTGAGGGCGGTCGGCAACAACCCCTACAATGAGCAGTTCTTC.

V usage is TRBV15 and J usage is TRBJ2-3; possibly TRBD1 or TRBD2 for D (7 bases each). CDR3 size: 16 residues. Trimming shortened V by 1 base and J by 2 bases, and 13 bases separated the two germline ends. Germline CDR1 LNHNV, CDR2 YYDKDF (reference sequence). The CDR3 nucleotides read TGTGCCACCAGCAGAGGGGGAGGGACAGACACAGATACGCAGTATTTT. Protein: CATSRGGGTDTDTQYF.

This clonotype appeared a few times. This chain connects TRBV3-1 to TRBJ2-7, with TRBD2 as a possible D gene (6 bases). CDR3 length: 16 residues. CDR1 and CDR2 from the germline V gene are LGHDT and YNNKEL (reference sequence). The V and J ends lost 1 base and 0 bases respectively, with 13 bases between them. CDR3 sequence reads: CASSQVVGTDSYEQYF. CDR3 DNA sequence: TGTGCCAGCAGCCAAGTCGTAGGGACTGACTCCTACGAGCAGTACTTC.

This clonotype was counted a few times. The rearrangement uses TRBV20-1 and TRBJ2-3; 7 bases fit TRBD2. V dropped 3 bases and J dropped 3; count of bases not matched to a gene: 6. The CDR3 extends over 14 amino acids. In germline, CDR1 is DFQATT, CDR2 SNEGSKA (reference sequence). CDR3 sequence: CSARSGEGTDTQYF. CDR3 DNA: TGCAGTGCTAGGAGCGGGGAGGGGACAGATACGCAGTATTTT.

This clonotype appeared a few times. The chain employs TRBV6-5 and TRBJ1-2; no clear D. The V gene lost 2 bases and the J gene lost 1 base, with 8 bases spanning the gap. The CDR3 has 14 residues. CDR1 and CDR2 from the germline V gene are MNHEY and SVGAGI. The CDR3: CASSYTGGNYGYTF. The DNA for the CDR3 is TGTGCCAGCAGTTACACTGGTGGTAACTATGGCTACACCTTC.